The sample holds many counts of the clone carrying this TCR beta chain. This sample stems from a study of T cells in Graves' hyperthyroidism and ophthalmopathy. Researchers took RNA transcripts and amplified the TCR beta CDR3 regions from them. Researchers ran a first-round RT-PCR on the TCR CDR3 using the HTBI primer set. TCRdb ran MiXCR on the multiplex PCR reads and lists one entry per CDR3 protein. The data hold 500,000 to 750,000 distinct CDR3 sequences, with about 43% observed a single time. The source of this sequence is a woman aged 18 to 35 with Graves' hyperthyroidism. Sequencing input: peripheral blood or thyroid tissue (not recorded which).

The CDR3 DNA sequence: TGTGCCAGCTCCCATAGGGAAGAGACCCAGTACTTC. Translation gives CASSHREETQYF. The V gene is TRBV12-3 or TRBV12-4, the J gene TRBJ2-5, with D hard to call. The V gene lost 8 bases and the J gene lost 3 bases, with 10 bases spanning the gap. This CDR3 region has 12 residues.